These T cell receptor beta chains were read from a single sample in a study of PD-L1 blockade in urothelial cancer. Data came from immunoSEQ multiplex PCR; TCRdb stores just in-frame clones and leaves some out. Here the sample spans fewer than 45,000 clones, 83% being singletons. The material sequenced was PBMCs, taken around atezolizumab (anti-PD-L1) treatment. All receptors derive from a man between 60 and 75 years old with urothelial cancer. CDR3s include the opening cysteine and the closing phenylalanine or tryptophan. A D gene is named only where the DNA matches it firmly. Some rows have no size entry. The others give once, few or many, or a class for an expanded clone.

j_call: TRBJ2-3; d_call: TRBD2; v_call: TRBV5-1; clone_size: -; cdr3_aa: CASSLELAGGGDTQYF; cdr3_nt: TGCGCCAGCAGCTTGGAGCTAGCGGGAGGAGGAGATACGCAGTATTTT
j_call: TRBJ2-6; d_call: TRBD1; v_call: TRBV27; clone_size: -; cdr3_aa: CASGSTPPGQGAAGANVLTF; cdr3_nt: TGTGCCAGCGGTTCGACCCCTCCGGGACAGGGGGCTGCTGGGGCCAACGTCCTGACTTTC
j_call: TRBJ2-1; d_call: TRBD2; v_call: TRBV19; clone_size: -; cdr3_aa: CASSLFLAGYNEQFF; cdr3_nt: TGTGCCAGTAGTTTGTTCCTAGCGGGGTACAATGAGCAGTTCTTC
j_call: TRBJ2-1; d_call: TRBD2; v_call: TRBV11-2; clone_size: few; cdr3_aa: CASSKAGTTYNEQFF; cdr3_nt: TGTGCCAGCAGCAAAGCCGGGACTACGTACAATGAGCAGTTCTTC
j_call: TRBJ2-3; d_call: TRBD1; v_call: TRBV6-5; clone_size: -; cdr3_aa: CASSRQGASTDTQYF; cdr3_nt: TGTGCCAGCAGTAGACAGGGGGCTAGCACAGATACGCAGTATTTT
j_call: TRBJ2-5; d_call: TRBD2; v_call: TRBV2; clone_size: -; cdr3_aa: CASTPGLAGVETQYF; cdr3_nt: TGTGCCAGCACTCCGGGACTAGCGGGGGTGGAGACCCAGTACTTC
j_call: TRBJ1-4; d_call: -; v_call: TRBV7-2; clone_size: once; cdr3_aa: CASSLGGWEDEKLFF; cdr3_nt: TGTGCCAGCAGCTTAGGAGGGTGGGAGGATGAAAAACTGTTTTTT
j_call: TRBJ1-3; d_call: TRBD1; v_call: TRBV9; clone_size: -; cdr3_aa: CASSVGGQAYSGNTIYF; cdr3_nt: TGTGCCAGCAGCGTAGGGGGACAGGCGTACTCTGGAAACACCATATATTTT
j_call: TRBJ2-2; d_call: -; v_call: TRBV15; clone_size: -; cdr3_aa: CATSRDLGGTGELFF; cdr3_nt: TGTGCCACCAGCAGAGATTTAGGGGGCACCGGGGAGCTGTTTTTT
j_call: TRBJ2-7; d_call: TRBD1; v_call: TRBV19; clone_size: -; cdr3_aa: CASRGTGQPYEQYF; cdr3_nt: TGTGCCAGTAGGGGGACGGGACAGCCCTACGAGCAGTACTTC
j_call: TRBJ2-4; d_call: TRBD2; v_call: TRBV28; clone_size: -; cdr3_aa: CASSSPFRVAGEEGVDIQYF; cdr3_nt: TGTGCCAGCAGTTCACCCTTCCGGGTAGCGGGAGAGGAGGGGGTCGACATTCAGTACTTC
j_call: TRBJ1-3; d_call: -; v_call: TRBV10-2; clone_size: few; cdr3_aa: CASRGRNSGNTIYF; cdr3_nt: TGCGCCAGCAGAGGCAGGAACTCTGGAAACACCATATATTTT
j_call: TRBJ1-2; d_call: -; v_call: TRBV10-3; clone_size: -; cdr3_aa: CAISDPTPSGYGYTF; cdr3_nt: TGTGCCATCAGTGACCCGACACCGTCCGGCTATGGCTACACCTTC
j_call: TRBJ1-2; d_call: -; v_call: TRBV29-1; clone_size: -; cdr3_aa: CSVQTGYHGYTF; cdr3_nt: TGCAGCGTCCAGACAGGCTACCATGGCTACACCTTC
j_call: TRBJ1-6; d_call: TRBD1; v_call: TRBV25-1; clone_size: many; cdr3_aa: CASSRTGNSPLHF; cdr3_nt: TGTGCCAGCAGTAGGACAGGAAATTCACCCCTCCACTTT
j_call: TRBJ2-3; d_call: TRBD2; v_call: TRBV6-5; clone_size: -; cdr3_aa: CASRSDTAGADTQYF; cdr3_nt: TGTGCCAGCAGAAGTGATACGGCGGGGGCAGATACGCAGTATTTT
j_call: TRBJ2-1; d_call: -; v_call: TRBV2; clone_size: -; cdr3_aa: CASSTGGLLNNEQFF; cdr3_nt: TGTGCCAGCAGTACTGGCGGGTTACTTAACAATGAGCAGTTCTTC
j_call: TRBJ1-1; d_call: -; v_call: TRBV20-1; clone_size: -; cdr3_aa: CSARGGQKAFF; cdr3_nt: TGCAGTGCTAGAGGGGGGCAGAAGGCTTTCTTT
j_call: TRBJ1-2; d_call: -; v_call: TRBV19; clone_size: -; cdr3_aa: CASSIGTGYYGYTF; cdr3_nt: TGTGCCAGTAGTATAGGTACAGGGTACTATGGCTACACCTTC
j_call: TRBJ1-1; d_call: -; v_call: TRBV7-9; clone_size: -; cdr3_aa: CASSASGRDTEAFF; cdr3_nt: TGTGCCAGCAGCGCATCTGGTAGAGACACTGAAGCTTTCTTT
j_call: TRBJ1-1; d_call: -; v_call: TRBV2; clone_size: -; cdr3_aa: CASSARENTEAFF; cdr3_nt: TGTGCCAGCAGCGCCAGGGAGAACACTGAAGCTTTCTTT
j_call: TRBJ2-2; d_call: -; v_call: TRBV6-6; clone_size: -; cdr3_aa: CASSYTRGTGELFF; cdr3_nt: TGTGCCAGCAGTTACACCCGGGGGACCGGGGAGCTGTTTTTT
j_call: TRBJ1-1; d_call: -; v_call: TRBV7-9; clone_size: -; cdr3_aa: CASSLAIRGTEAFF; cdr3_nt: TGTGCCAGCAGCTTAGCTATCCGGGGCACTGAAGCTTTCTTT
j_call: TRBJ2-7; d_call: TRBD2; v_call: TRBV27; clone_size: -; cdr3_aa: CASFPAGRAREQYF; cdr3_nt: TGTGCCAGCTTCCCGGCAGGGAGGGCAAGAGAGCAGTACTTC
j_call: TRBJ1-3; d_call: -; v_call: TRBV5-4; clone_size: few; cdr3_aa: CASSPGGLSGNTIYF; cdr3_nt: TGTGCCAGCAGCCCGGGGGGCCTCTCTGGAAACACCATATATTTT
j_call: TRBJ2-5; d_call: TRBD1; v_call: TRBV7-2; clone_size: -; cdr3_aa: CASSLYTGGRETQYF; cdr3_nt: TGTGCCAGCAGCTTATATACAGGGGGCCGGGAGACCCAGTACTTC
j_call: TRBJ2-5; d_call: -; v_call: TRBV6-1; clone_size: -; cdr3_aa: CASRYNRAPETQYF; cdr3_nt: TGTGCCAGCAGGTATAACAGGGCCCCAGAGACCCAGTACTTC
j_call: TRBJ2-4; d_call: -; v_call: TRBV18; clone_size: few; cdr3_aa: CASSQGQKNIQYF; cdr3_nt: TGTGCCAGCTCACAAGGACAGAAAAACATTCAGTACTTC
j_call: TRBJ2-1; d_call: -; v_call: TRBV18; clone_size: -; cdr3_aa: CASSPGQGGINEQFF; cdr3_nt: TGTGCCAGCTCACCCGGACAGGGAGGGATCAATGAGCAGTTCTTC
j_call: TRBJ1-5; d_call: -; v_call: TRBV28; clone_size: -; cdr3_aa: CASSPDSVIDRFQPQHF; cdr3_nt: TGTGCCAGCAGTCCGGACAGCGTTATTGATCGTTTTCAGCCCCAGCATTTT
j_call: TRBJ2-7; d_call: -; v_call: TRBV18; clone_size: -; cdr3_aa: CASSPARGGYEQYF; cdr3_nt: TGTGCCAGCTCACCCGCCCGCGGCGGCTACGAGCAGTACTTC
j_call: TRBJ2-7; d_call: TRBD1; v_call: TRBV5-4; clone_size: -; cdr3_aa: CASSHSATGEYEQYF; cdr3_nt: TGCGCCAGCAGCCACTCCGCGACAGGGGAGTACGAGCAGTACTTC
j_call: TRBJ2-2; d_call: -; v_call: TRBV10-3; clone_size: -; cdr3_aa: CATNVLGGGELFF; cdr3_nt: TGTGCCACAAACGTCCTCGGCGGCGGGGAGCTGTTTTTT
j_call: TRBJ2-3; d_call: -; v_call: TRBV27; clone_size: -; cdr3_aa: CASSSLAVPVNTQYF; cdr3_nt: TGTGCCAGCAGTTCCTTAGCGGTCCCGGTTAATACGCAGTATTTT
j_call: TRBJ1-2; d_call: TRBD1; v_call: TRBV11-2; clone_size: -; cdr3_aa: CASSLEGQGNYGYTF; cdr3_nt: TGTGCCAGCAGCTTGGAGGGACAGGGGAACTATGGCTACACCTTC
j_call: TRBJ1-5; d_call: TRBD1; v_call: TRBV15; clone_size: -; cdr3_aa: CATSRDWLGTGAQPQHF; cdr3_nt: TGTGCCACCAGCAGAGATTGGTTAGGGACAGGGGCTCAGCCCCAGCATTTT
j_call: TRBJ2-7; d_call: TRBD1; v_call: TRBV19; clone_size: -; cdr3_aa: CASTATGGSYEQYF; cdr3_nt: TGTGCCAGTACCGCGACAGGGGGGTCCTACGAGCAGTACTTC
j_call: TRBJ2-1; d_call: -; v_call: TRBV6-1; clone_size: -; cdr3_aa: CAGGGWGRGNNEQFF; cdr3_nt: TGTGCCGGGGGAGGATGGGGGAGGGGGAACAATGAGCAGTTCTTC
j_call: TRBJ1-3; d_call: TRBD1; v_call: TRBV5-6; clone_size: -; cdr3_aa: CASTETGTGGSGNTIYF; cdr3_nt: TGTGCCAGCACGGAAACCGGGACAGGGGGATCTGGAAACACCATATATTTT
j_call: TRBJ1-6; d_call: TRBD1; v_call: TRBV27; clone_size: -; cdr3_aa: CASSLRPTGLNSPLHF; cdr3_nt: TGTGCCAGCAGTTTGCGCCCGACAGGGCTTAATTCACCCCTCCACTTT
j_call: TRBJ1-1; d_call: -; v_call: TRBV6-5; clone_size: -; cdr3_aa: CASSQTGIIDTEAFF; cdr3_nt: TGTGCCAGCAGTCAGACCGGGATTATTGACACTGAAGCTTTCTTT
j_call: TRBJ2-3; d_call: -; v_call: TRBV7-2; clone_size: -; cdr3_aa: CASSLYGENTQYF; cdr3_nt: TGTGCCAGCAGCTTATATGGGGAGAATACGCAGTATTTT
j_call: TRBJ1-2; d_call: TRBD1; v_call: TRBV19; clone_size: -; cdr3_aa: CASSMGQVHYGYTF; cdr3_nt: TGTGCCAGTAGTATGGGACAGGTGCACTATGGCTACACCTTC
j_call: TRBJ1-5; d_call: -; v_call: TRBV5-1; clone_size: -; cdr3_aa: CASSQGANQPQHF; cdr3_nt: TGCGCCAGCAGCCAGGGTGCCAATCAGCCCCAGCATTTT
j_call: TRBJ2-7; d_call: -; v_call: TRBV2; clone_size: -; cdr3_aa: CASSEGPTGALYEQYF; cdr3_nt: TGTGCCAGCAGTGAGGGGCCGACAGGAGCTCTCTACGAGCAGTACTTC
j_call: TRBJ1-1; d_call: -; v_call: TRBV5-6; clone_size: -; cdr3_aa: CASSFRGRVAKSEAFF; cdr3_nt: TGTGCCAGCAGCTTTCGGGGGAGGGTAGCCAAATCTGAAGCTTTCTTT
j_call: TRBJ1-1; d_call: -; v_call: TRBV9; clone_size: once; cdr3_aa: CASTPIRVGNTEAFF; cdr3_nt: TGTGCCAGCACCCCGATCAGGGTCGGGAACACTGAAGCTTTCTTT